Listed here are 18 T cell receptor beta chains from one sample, sequenced in a study of cytomegalovirus exposure and HLA in healthy donors. The PCR contained 60 Vbeta and 13 Jbeta primers. Using immunoSEQ multiplex PCR, the repertoire was profiled, and TCRdb retains in-frame clones only, with some absent. This sample has roughly 69,000 clones, with around 76% found just once. Sequenced sample: PBMCs. The receptors derive from a young man in good health and CMV-seronegative.

The V call is TRBV11-2, the J call TRBJ2-3; TRBD2 matches 14 bases. Looked up from germline, CDR1 is SGHAT and CDR2 is FQNNGV. Trimming took 4 bases from V and 10 from J; bases not matched to a gene: 4. The CDR3 has 14 amino acids. Written as DNA, the CDR3 is TGTGCCAGCAGCTCTCTGACTAGCGGGGGGGCGCAGTATTTT. Its protein product is CASSSLTSGGAQYF.

The V and J genes are TRBV5-8 and TRBJ1-1; 7 bases map to TRBD1. Germline lookup yields CDR1 SGHTS and CDR2 YDEGEE. The ends lost 4 bases at V and 3 bases at J; junction bases unmatched: 15. The CDR3 contains 17 residues. CDR3 protein: CASSRAPRQGWHTEAFF. Written as DNA, the CDR3 is TGTGCCAGCAGCCGCGCCCCCCGACAGGGTTGGCACACTGAAGCTTTCTTT.

The V gene is TRBV29-1, the J gene TRBJ2-1; tentative D call: TRBD2 (5 bases). V was pared by 4 bases and J by 0 bases, with 10 bases between. The CDR3 runs 14 residues. The germline CDR1 and CDR2 sequences are SQVTM and ANQGSEA. The CDR3 reads CSVVLGSSYNEQFF. DNA of the CDR3: TGCAGCGTTGTGTTGGGGAGCTCCTACAATGAGCAGTTCTTC.

The chain has TRBV6-1 and TRBJ2-7, with D possibly TRBD2 on 6 matching bases. With 4 bases removed from V and 3 bases from J, the gap between germline ends came to 19 bases. This CDR3 has 16 amino acids. Per the germline V gene, CDR1 is MNHNS and CDR2 is SASEGT. The CDR3 loop reads CASSGAASGQHYEQYV. DNA of the CDR3: TGTGCCAGCAGTGGGGCCGCGAGCGGGCAACACTACGAGCAGTACGTC.

This clone appeared a single time. This chain links TRBV30 with TRBJ1-1, with 7 bases lining up with TRBD1. V lost 3 bases to trimming and J lost 3 bases; unmatched junction nucleotides: 7. Germline V gene data show CDR1 as GTSNPN and CDR2 as SVGIG (reference sequence). The CDR3 spans 14 residues. Written as DNA, the CDR3 is TGTGCCTGGAGGGCAGGGACAGCTTACACTGAAGCTTTCTTT. This gives the protein CAWRAGTAYTEAFF.

The chain links TRBV27 to TRBJ1-2; TRBD1 aligns across 9 bases. Per the germline V gene, CDR1 is MNHEY and CDR2 is SMNVEV (reference sequence). The V and J ends lost 9 bases and 4 bases, in that order; junction bases with no gene match: 9. There are 14 residues in the CDR3. The CDR3 nucleotides read TGTGCCAGTGGACCCGGGACAGGGACCTATGGCTACACCTTC. This translates into CASGPGTGTYGYTF.

The chain is built from TRBV11-2 and TRBJ1-3; D unresolved. With 5 bases removed from V and 4 bases from J, the gap between germline ends came to 6 bases. The CDR3 spans 12 residues. Germline CDR1 and CDR2: SGHAT and FQNNGV. The CDR3: CASSPQGNTIYF. The CDR3 nucleotides are TGTGCCAGCAGCCCCCAGGGAAACACCATATATTTT.

The rearrangement uses TRBV7-3 and TRBJ2-1, with 12 bases matching TRBD2. The CDR3 spans 15 residues. V lost 6 bases to trimming and J lost 4 bases; unmatched junction nucleotides: 4. Germline CDR1 SGHTA, CDR2 FQGTGA. The CDR3 spells CASSLGLAGYNEQFF. Here the CDR3 DNA reads TGTGCCAGCAGTTTGGGACTAGCGGGTTACAATGAGCAGTTCTTC.

The genes are TRBV7-2 and TRBJ1-1, with D tentatively TRBD1 (5 bases). Germline V gives CDR1 SGHTA, CDR2 FQGNSA. Trimming removed 2 bases at V and 5 bases at J, with 12 bases between. This CDR3 comprises 14 residues. The CDR3 loop reads CASSLRQKGTEAFF. CDR3 DNA: TGTGCCAGCAGCTTACGACAGAAGGGGACTGAAGCTTTCTTT.

The gene calls are TRBV5-1 and TRBJ1-1, with D possibly being TRBD1 (6 bases). Germline CDR1 is SGHRS and CDR2 is YFSETQ. Trimming cost V 0 bases and J 0 bases, with 6 bases left between them. The CDR3 extends over 14 amino acids. The DNA of the CDR3 is TGCGCCAGCAGCTTGGGGACAGTGAACACTGAAGCTTTCTTT. Its protein is CASSLGTVNTEAFF.

The DNA of the CDR3 is TGCGCCAGCAGTGAGTGGACGGACTGGGTTGGCTTCGGCTCCTACAATGAGCAGTTCTTC. Translated, it gives CASSEWTDWVGFGSYNEQFF. The rearrangement uses TRBV10-1 and TRBJ2-1; D may be TRBD2 (5 bases). CDR3 length: 20 amino acids. V lost 1 base to trimming and J lost 0 bases, with 22 bases between them. Germline CDR1 reads WNHNN; CDR2 reads SYGVQD (reference sequence).

This clone was seen a handful of times. The chain recombines TRBV5-8 with TRBJ1-5; 8 bases match TRBD1. The CDR3 consists of 14 residues. V shed 5 bases, J shed 7 bases, and the junction held 8 bases outside the gene matches. Germline CDR1 reads SGHTS; CDR2 reads YDEGEE. The CDR3 coding sequence is TGTGCCAGCAGAAAGGACAGGGAGACCCAGCCCCAGCATTTT. Its protein product is CASRKDRETQPQHF. Based on the CDR3 plus reference TRBV5-8 and TRBJ1-5, the full variable domain is EAGVTQSPTHLIKTRGQQATLRCSPISGHTSVYWYQQALGLGLQFLLWYDEGEERNRGNFPPRFSGRQFPNYSSELNVNALELEDSALYLCASRKDRETQPQHFGDGTRLSIL.

The V call is TRBV10-3, the J call TRBJ2-1, with 7 bases matching TRBD2. J gave up 3 bases and V 3 bases, and 8 bases lay outside the gene matches. In germline, CDR1 is ENHRY, CDR2 SYGVKD. The CDR3 runs to 16 residues. The CDR3 DNA is TGTGCCATCAGTGACCCGGGGAGGGTACACTACAATGAGCAGTTCTTC. Protein sequence: CAISDPGRVHYNEQFF.

This clone showed up just a few times. The DNA for the CDR3 is TGTGCCAGCAGAGAAACAGGGATCTCTGGGGCCAACGTCCTGACTTTC. Translating it yields CASRETGISGANVLTF. V and J are TRBV6-6 and TRBJ2-6; perhaps TRBD1 as D (6 bases). Germline V gene lookup returns CDR1 MNHNY and CDR2 SVGAGI (reference sequence). The V gene lost 6 bases and the J gene lost 0 bases, with 12 bases spanning the gap. The CDR3 consists of 16 residues.

The rearrangement joins TRBV4-1 to TRBJ1-4, with 7 bases fitting TRBD1. The junction had 10 bases not matched to a gene; V was cut back by 1 base and J by 8 bases. CDR1 and CDR2 (germline): MGHRA, YSYEKL. There are 16 residues in the CDR3. CDR3 DNA: TGCGCCAGCAGCCAAGGCGAAACCGGGACAGAGGAAAAACTGTTTTTT. Amino acids: CASSQGETGTEEKLFF.

V and J are TRBV7-6 and TRBJ1-5; weak D call: TRBD1 (6 bases). This CDR3 is 16 amino acids long. V lost 1 base and J lost 2, with 12 bases in between. Germline V gene sequence: CDR1 SGHVS, CDR2 FNYEAQ. The CDR3 loop is CASSLEGVRGNQPQHF. The CDR3 coding sequence is TGTGCCAGCAGCTTAGAGGGGGTTAGGGGCAATCAGCCCCAGCATTTT.

This chain uses TRBV7-8 with TRBJ1-2, with a tentative D call TRBD1 (6 bases). The CDR3 contains 15 residues. Deletions cut 0 bases from V and 5 bases from J, with 13 bases between. CDR1 and CDR2 (germline): SGHVS, FQNEAQ. CDR3 loop: CASSLAGALKYGYTF. CDR3 nucleotide sequence: TGTGCCAGCAGCTTAGCGGGGGCCTTGAAATATGGCTACACCTTC. Full variable domain (missing parts from reference TRBV7-8 and TRBJ1-2): GAGVSQSPRYKVAKRGQDVALRCDPISGHVSLFWYQQALGQGPEFLTYFQNEAQLDKSGLPSDRFFAERPEGSVSTLKIQRTQQEDSAVYLCASSLAGALKYGYTFGSGTRLTVV.

This chain joins TRBV6-1 and TRBJ2-3; 11 bases fit TRBD2. This CDR3 region has 16 residues. Trimming cost V 4 bases and J 1 base; bases outside gene matches: 4. In germline, CDR1 is MNHNS, CDR2 SASEGT. CDR3: CASSATLAGGTDTQYF. In DNA, the CDR3 is TGTGCCAGCAGTGCAACACTAGCGGGGGGCACAGATACGCAGTATTTT.